This section outlines one TCR beta chain sequence together with its context. The data were taken from a study of T cell changes during pregnancy in multiple sclerosis. TCRdb's copy holds only in-frame clones and misses some; the assay was immunoSEQ multiplex PCR. This table has approximately 99,000 clones, just over 90% appearing once. Trimming removed 5 bases from V and 3 bases from J; junction bases left unmatched: 5. Per germline, CDR1 MDHEN and CDR2 SYDVKM. The CDR3 is 14 amino acids. The sample here was peripheral blood, taken in the second trimester of pregnancy. The sequence was obtained from a female donor in good health, enrolled as a control in a pregnancy study. The gene calls are TRBV28 and TRBJ2-3, with 7 nucleotides matching TRBD1. CDR3 loop: CASSGDSRTDTQYF. Written as DNA, the CDR3 is TGTGCCAGCAGTGGGGACAGTCGTACAGATACGCAGTATTTT.